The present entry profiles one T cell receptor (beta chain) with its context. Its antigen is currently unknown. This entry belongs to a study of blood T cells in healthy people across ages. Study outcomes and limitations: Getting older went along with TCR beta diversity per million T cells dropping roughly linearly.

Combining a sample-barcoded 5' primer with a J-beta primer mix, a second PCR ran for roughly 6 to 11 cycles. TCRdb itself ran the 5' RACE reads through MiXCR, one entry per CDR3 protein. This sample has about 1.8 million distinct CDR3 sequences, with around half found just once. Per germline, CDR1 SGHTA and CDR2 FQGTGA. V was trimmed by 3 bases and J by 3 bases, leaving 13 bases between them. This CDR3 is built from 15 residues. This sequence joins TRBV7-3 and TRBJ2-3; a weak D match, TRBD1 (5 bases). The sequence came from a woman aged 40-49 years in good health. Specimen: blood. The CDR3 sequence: CASSFGAASTDTQYF. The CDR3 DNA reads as TGTGCCAGCAGCTTTGGGGCAGCTAGTACAGATACGCAGTATTTT.